These 24 T cell receptor beta chains share one sample of origin, sequenced in a study of T cells in Graves' hyperthyroidism and ophthalmopathy. The source material, RNA transcripts, was used to amplify TCR beta CDR3 regions. The HTBI primer set drove a first-round RT-PCR of the TCR CDR3. TCRdb fed the multiplex PCR reads into MiXCR, producing one record per CDR3 protein. The sample holds over 250,000 distinct CDR3 sequences, 20% to 25% seen once. Sequencing input: blood. These receptors came from a man aged 35 to 55 with Graves' hyperthyroidism that later progressed to Graves' ophthalmopathy.

Note on this clonotype: This may come from a read error, since a much larger clone is one base off. This chain uses TRBV19 with TRBJ1-5; possible D gene TRBD1, 5 bases. V lost 1 base, J lost 5 bases, and 9 bases lay in between. Germline V gene lookup returns CDR1 LNHDA and CDR2 SQIVND (reference sequence). The CDR3 is 14 amino acids. The CDR3 reads CASSIAGIDQPQHF. The CDR3 bases are TGTGCCAGTAGTATAGCAGGGATCGATCAGCCCCAGCATTTT.

This clonotype was observed at least ten times. The chain is built from TRBV3-1 and TRBJ1-5, with D hard to call. The CDR3 is 15 residues long. CDR1 and CDR2 from the germline V gene are LGHDT and YNNKEL (reference sequence). V was shortened by 3 bases and J by 1 base, with 10 bases between the two germline ends. CDR3 nucleotide sequence: TGTGCCAGCAGCCAGGGTTCGGTAAGCAATCAGCCCCAGCATTTT. This encodes CASSQGSVSNQPQHF.

This clonotype occurred many times. The V and J genes are TRBV12-3 or TRBV12-4 and TRBJ2-1, with 9 positions matching TRBD2. After removal of 8 bases from V and 1 base from J, the junction contained 6 bases not matched to a gene. This CDR3 has 15 amino acids. CDR3 in amino acids: CASCSGRSSYNEQFF. In DNA form, the CDR3 reads TGTGCCAGCTGTAGCGGGAGATCTTCCTACAATGAGCAGTTCTTC.

This chain uses TRBV28 with TRBJ1-2; possibly TRBD1 for D (5 bases). V gave up 7 bases and J gave up 5 bases, with 14 bases separating them. The CDR3 totals 13 residues. Germline-derived CDR1 and CDR2 are MDHEN and SYDVKM. The CDR3 sequence is CASTTAGGYGYTF. In DNA, the CDR3 is TGTGCCAGCACCACCGCGGGGGGATATGGCTACACCTTC.

This clonotype was detected many times. The chain has TRBV6-5 and TRBJ2-5; D unresolved. V gave up 2 bases and J gave up 4 bases, with 11 bases separating them. This CDR3 has 14 residues. Germline V gene sequence: CDR1 MNHEY, CDR2 SVGAGI. The CDR3 is CASSYHDVPETQYF. CDR3 DNA: TGTGCCAGCAGTTACCACGATGTCCCAGAGACCCAGTACTTC.

The gene calls are TRBV6-4 and TRBJ1-5, with D perhaps matching TRBD1 (5 bases). The V gene's germline CDR1 is MRHNA and CDR2 SNTAGT. The germline V and J ends were trimmed by 6 bases and 0 bases, with 15 bases remaining between them. This CDR3 is built from 16 residues. CDR3 DNA sequence: TGTGCCAGCAGCCCCGGGGGTTCGGGTAGCAATCAGCCCCAGCATTTT. Translated: CASSPGGSGSNQPQHF.

The chain joins TRBV29-1 to TRBJ2-5; TRBD2 might be the D (5 bases). Germline CDR1 reads SQVTM; CDR2 reads ANQGSEA. The length of the CDR3 is 9 residues. The CDR3 loop is CSGGETQYF. The CDR3 DNA reads as TGCAGTGGAGGAGAGACCCAGTACTTC.

The sample holds many counts of this clonotype. The chain combines TRBV9 with TRBJ1-2; 8 nucleotides match TRBD1. The CDR3 has 15 residues. V dropped 4 bases and J dropped 0; count of bases not matched to a gene: 5. Germline lookup yields CDR1 SGDLS and CDR2 YYNGEE. The CDR3 DNA sequence: TGTGCCAGCAGCACTCGGACAGGGACTAACTATGGCTACACCTTC. Translating gives CASSTRTGTNYGYTF.

This clonotype was seen repeatedly, ten times or more. The chain joins TRBV7-3 to TRBJ2-5; D ambiguous. Germline values: CDR1 SGHTA, CDR2 FQGTGA. This CDR3 is built from 13 residues. The ends were cut back, 4 bases at V and 2 bases at J, with 8 bases in the middle. The CDR3 spells CASSSQVQETQYF. In DNA form, the CDR3 reads TGTGCCAGCAGCTCACAAGTACAAGAGACCCAGTACTTC.

J is TRBJ1-2 and V is TRBV12-3 or TRBV12-4; D not certain. CDR3 size: 14 residues. The V end lost 2 bases, the J end lost 4 bases, and 11 bases lay between the germline ends. The CDR3 DNA reads as TGTGCCAGCAGTTTATCAGGCACCCTCTATGGCTACACCTTC. It encodes CASSLSGTLYGYTF.

This chain uses TRBV27 with TRBJ2-7; 7 bases are shared with TRBD1. Unmatched junction bases numbered 9, after V lost 11 bases and J lost 2 bases. Germline assignment: CDR1 MNHEY and CDR2 SMNVEV (reference sequence). CDR3 size: 13 residues. The CDR3 sequence: CAQRGTEPYEQYF. In DNA, the CDR3 is TGTGCCCAGAGGGGGACAGAGCCCTACGAGCAGTACTTC.

Many counts were recorded for this clonotype. The rearrangement links TRBV24-1 to TRBJ2-2, with D perhaps given as TRBD1 or TRBD2 (6 bases each). Trimming removed 5 bases from V and 4 bases from J, with 16 bases in between. In germline, CDR1 is KGHDR, CDR2 SFDVKD. The CDR3 is made up of 16 amino acids. CDR3 in amino acids: CATSVRGAEGTGELFF. The CDR3 bases are TGTGCCACCAGTGTTAGGGGGGCCGAGGGCACCGGGGAGCTGTTTTTT.

This clonotype was detected many times. The genes are TRBV7-9 and TRBJ1-2, with D uncertain. Germline assignment: CDR1 SEHNR and CDR2 FQNEAQ (reference sequence). The CDR3 sequence is 12 residues long. Trimming cost V 4 bases and J 7 bases, with 10 bases left between them. The DNA of the CDR3 is TGTGCCAGCAGCTATCAGGAAGGTGGCTACACCTTC. Amino acids: CASSYQEGGYTF.

This clonotype was found many times. This chain joins TRBV6-5 and TRBJ2-4; weak D call: TRBD2 (5 bases). The CDR3 is 16 amino acids. Germline V lookup: CDR1 MNHEY, CDR2 SVGAGI. The V end lost 0 bases, the J end lost 0 bases, and 9 bases lay between the germline ends. CDR3 sequence: CASSYSRGLAKNIQYF. Here the CDR3 DNA reads TGTGCCAGCAGTTACTCCAGAGGGCTAGCCAAAAACATTCAGTACTTC.

In this sample, this clonotype turned up many times. V usage is TRBV30 and J usage is TRBJ1-5; D possibly corresponds to TRBD1 (5 bases). Germline V gene data show CDR1 as GTSNPN and CDR2 as SVGIG (reference sequence). The V and J ends lost 7 bases and 6 bases respectively, with 13 bases between them. The CDR3 totals 12 residues. CDR3: CAYDQGSQPQHF. CDR3 sequence (DNA): TGTGCCTATGATCAGGGCTCTCAGCCCCAGCATTTT.

The rearrangement joins TRBV2 to TRBJ2-7; D is unclear. The CDR3 totals 12 residues. V was pared by 4 bases and J by 5 bases, with 9 bases between. CDR1 and CDR2 from the germline V gene are SNHLY and FYNNEI. DNA for the CDR3: TGTGCCAGCAGTGTGCAGGCCGACGAGCAGTACTTC. Amino acids: CASSVQADEQYF.

The sample holds many counts of this clonotype. This chain uses TRBV5-1 with TRBJ2-7; the D call may be TRBD1 or TRBD2 (6 bases each). The germline CDR1 and CDR2 sequences are SGHRS and YFSETQ. V was cut by 0 bases and J by 3 bases, with 10 bases left in between. The CDR3 contains 14 residues. The CDR3 sequence: CASSLDREVYEQYF. CDR3 sequence (DNA): TGCGCCAGCAGCTTGGACAGGGAGGTCTACGAGCAGTACTTC. The complete variable domain, with remaining parts taken from reference TRBV5-1 and TRBJ2-7, reads KAGVTQTPRYLIKTRGQQVTLSCSPISGHRSVSWYQQTPGQGLQFLFEYFSETQRNKGNFPGRFSGRQFSNSRSEMNVSTLELGDSALYLCASSLDREVYEQYFGPGTRLTVT.

This clonotype occurred many times. V is TRBV5-1 and J is TRBJ2-7; D is tentatively TRBD1 or TRBD2 (5 bases each). Germline CDR1 SGHRS, CDR2 YFSETQ. V gave up 5 bases and J gave up 6 bases, with 15 bases separating them. The CDR3 has 13 amino acids. CDR3 DNA sequence: TGCGCCAGCAGATGGGACGAGAACAGCGAGCAGTACTTC. Translation: CASRWDENSEQYF.

This clonotype was recorded many times. The chain joins TRBV10-3 to TRBJ1-1, with D perhaps TRBD1 (5 bases). The CDR3 runs 13 residues. V was shortened by 7 bases and J by 11 bases, with 20 bases between the two germline ends. Germline V CDR1 and CDR2: ENHRY, SYGVKD. The DNA of the CDR3 is TGTGCCATCACCCAGGGATTCAGCGACGTGGCTTTCTTT. Amino acids: CAITQGFSDVAFF.

The CDR3 sequence is CASSRAPYYEQYF. DNA of the CDR3: TGTGCCAGCAGCCGGGCCCCCTACTACGAGCAGTACTTC. V is TRBV11-1 and J is TRBJ2-7; D gene unclear. The CDR3 totals 13 residues. Germline V gene sequence: CDR1 SGHAT, CDR2 FQDESV (reference sequence). V shed 5 bases and J shed 3 bases, with 11 bases lying between them.

This clonotype was counted ten times or more. The rearrangement uses TRBV27 and TRBJ2-5; D call uncertain. Trimming removed 6 bases at V and 4 bases at J, with 12 bases between. The germline V gene encodes CDR1 MNHEY and CDR2 SMNVEV (reference sequence). CDR3 length equals 13 residues. The CDR3 nucleotides are TGTGCCAGCAGCCTGACGAATCGAGAGACCCAGTACTTC. Residues: CASSLTNRETQYF.

The table lists this clonotype with many counts. Germline and junction disagree at one end, which may indicate a read error. The chain is built from TRBV6-2 or TRBV6-3 and TRBJ1-1, with a tentative D call TRBD1 (5 bases). The CDR3 has 15 amino acids. Germline CDR1 is MNHEY and CDR2 is SVGEGT. The CDR3 loop is CTSSYYPGRNTEAFF. CDR3 coding DNA: TGTACCAGCAGTTACTATCCGGGACGGAACACTGAAGCTTTCTTT.

The sample holds many counts of this clonotype. The rearrangement uses TRBV7-9 and TRBJ1-1, with D unclear. In germline, CDR1 is SEHNR, CDR2 FQNEAQ (reference sequence). The CDR3 has 13 residues. V lost 5 bases to trimming and J lost 5 bases, with 12 bases between them. The CDR3 reads CASSPALGTEAFF. CDR3 bases: TGTGCCAGCAGCCCGGCCTTGGGAACTGAAGCTTTCTTT.

This clonotype was recorded at least ten times. The V call is TRBV12-3 or TRBV12-4, the J call TRBJ2-7; 11 bases map to TRBD2. The CDR3 runs 15 residues. Trimming removed 6 bases from V and 3 bases from J; junction bases left unmatched: 7. The CDR3 DNA follows: TGTGCCAGCAGAAAAGGACTAGCGGGCAGCTACGAGCAGTACTTC. Protein: CASRKGLAGSYEQYF.